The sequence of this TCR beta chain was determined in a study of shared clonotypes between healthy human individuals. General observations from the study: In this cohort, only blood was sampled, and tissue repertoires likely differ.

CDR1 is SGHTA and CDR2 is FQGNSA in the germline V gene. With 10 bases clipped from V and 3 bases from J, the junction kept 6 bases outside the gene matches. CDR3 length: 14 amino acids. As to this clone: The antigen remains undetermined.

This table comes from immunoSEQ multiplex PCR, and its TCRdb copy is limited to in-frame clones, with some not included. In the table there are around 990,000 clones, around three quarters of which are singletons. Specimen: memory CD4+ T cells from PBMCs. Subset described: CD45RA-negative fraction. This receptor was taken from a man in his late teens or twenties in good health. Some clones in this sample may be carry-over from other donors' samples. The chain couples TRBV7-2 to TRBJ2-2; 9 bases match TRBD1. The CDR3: CATADRGDTGELFF. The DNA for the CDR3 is TGTGCCACCGCCGACAGGGGGGACACCGGGGAGCTGTTTTTT.